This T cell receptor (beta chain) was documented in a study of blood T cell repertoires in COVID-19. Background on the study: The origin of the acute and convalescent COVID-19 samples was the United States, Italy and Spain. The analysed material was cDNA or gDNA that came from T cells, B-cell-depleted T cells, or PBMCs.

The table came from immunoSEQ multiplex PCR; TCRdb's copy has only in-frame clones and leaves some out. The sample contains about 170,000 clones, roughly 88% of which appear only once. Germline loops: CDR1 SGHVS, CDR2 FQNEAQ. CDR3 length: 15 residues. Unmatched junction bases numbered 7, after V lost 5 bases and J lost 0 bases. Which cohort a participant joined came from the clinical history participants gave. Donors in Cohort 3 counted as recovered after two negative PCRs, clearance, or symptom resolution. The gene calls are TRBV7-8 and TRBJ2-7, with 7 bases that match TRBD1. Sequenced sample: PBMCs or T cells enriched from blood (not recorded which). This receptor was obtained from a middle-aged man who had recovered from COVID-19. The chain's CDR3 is CASSPSRDSSYEQYF. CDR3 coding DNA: TGTGCCAGCAGCCCTAGTCGGGACAGCTCCTACGAGCAGTACTTC. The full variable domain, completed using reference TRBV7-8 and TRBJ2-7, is GAGVSQSPRYKVAKRGQDVALRCDPISGHVSLFWYQQALGQGPEFLTYFQNEAQLDKSGLPSDRFFAERPEGSVSTLKIQRTQQEDSAVYLCASSPSRDSSYEQYFGPGTRLTVT.